Below are 21 T cell receptor beta chains sequenced from a single sample in a study of T cells after yellow fever vaccination. Via MiXCR, TCRdb re-called the 5' RACE reads, giving one row per CDR3 protein. In the table there are approximately 150,000 distinct CDR3 sequences, approximately 6.2% of which are singletons. The sequenced sample was CD4+ T cells sorted from PBMCs, obtained on the day of the first yellow fever vaccination. These receptors all come from a man younger than 30 who received the YFV17D yellow fever vaccine.

This clonotype was seen at least ten times. The V call is TRBV4-1, the J call TRBJ1-1, with TRBD1 identical over 8 bases. After removal of 3 bases from V and 7 bases from J, the junction contained 10 bases not matched to a gene. Germline V gene data show CDR1 as MGHRA and CDR2 as YSYEKL. The CDR3 loop spans 15 amino acids. CDR3 DNA: TGCGCCAGCAGCCAGCCCGACCGGGACAGGATTGAAGCTTTCTTT. Translation: CASSQPDRDRIEAFF.

This clonotype was counted between two and nine times. The CDR3 spells CSARESGKQETQYF. The CDR3 nucleotides are TGCAGTGCTAGAGAGTCCGGGAAGCAAGAGACCCAGTACTTC. This chain links TRBV20-1 with TRBJ2-5; D is perhaps TRBD2 (5 bases). The germline gives CDR1 DFQATT, CDR2 SNEGSKA (reference sequence). The CDR3 extends over 14 amino acids. The V and J ends lost 0 bases and 2 bases respectively, with 10 bases between them.

This clonotype was seen only a few times. The chain employs TRBV3-1 and TRBJ2-3; 8 bases are shared with TRBD1. Germline loops: CDR1 LGHDT, CDR2 YNNKEL (reference sequence). The length of the CDR3 is 15 residues. V was clipped by 2 bases and J by 0 bases; unmatched bases: 1. The CDR3 sequence is CASSQWTGSTDTQYF. The CDR3 region has the DNA TGTGCCAGCAGCCAATGGACAGGGAGCACAGATACGCAGTATTTT.

This clonotype was counted many times. This chain links TRBV29-1 with TRBJ2-1, with TRBD2 identical over 14 bases. The CDR3 length is 16 residues. Germline V gene lookup returns CDR1 SQVTM and CDR2 ANQGSEA. Trimming cost V 5 bases and J 5 bases; bases outside gene matches: 8. CDR3 amino acids: CSVFRTSGGSHNEQFF. CDR3 in DNA: TGCAGCGTTTTTCGGACTAGCGGGGGGTCCCACAATGAGCAGTTCTTC.

This clonotype showed up just a few times. V and J are TRBV24-1 and TRBJ2-3; 8 nucleotides align to TRBD2. Germline loops: CDR1 KGHDR, CDR2 SFDVKD. The CDR3 contains 16 residues. V was pared by 7 bases and J by 1 base, with 9 bases of the junction left unmatched. The CDR3 loop is CATSAWGAGGTDTQYF. Here the CDR3 DNA reads TGTGCCACCAGCGCCTGGGGAGCGGGGGGCACAGATACGCAGTATTTT.

This clonotype was found many times. V usage is TRBV29-1 and J usage is TRBJ1-4; 8 nucleotides line up with TRBD1. CDR1 SQVTM and CDR2 ANQGSEA come from the germline V gene. The CDR3 has 15 residues. V trimming: 7 bases; J trimming: 10 bases; junction bases outside the gene matches: 17. CDR3 sequence (DNA): TGCAGCGCCCGACATACAGGACAGGGTTTGGGAAAACTGTTTTTT. Translated, it gives CSARHTGQGLGKLFF.

In its sample, this clonotype was seen many times. The rearrangement uses TRBV24-1 and TRBJ1-5; 7 bases are a match to TRBD1. The ends lost 2 bases at V and 4 bases at J; junction bases unmatched: 7. The CDR3 is 16 residues long. Germline V CDR1 and CDR2: KGHDR, SFDVKD. The CDR3 DNA is TGTGCCACCAGTGATTCTAGGACAGGCGCTAATCAGCCCCAGCATTTT. Protein sequence: CATSDSRTGANQPQHF.

The genes are TRBV29-1 and TRBJ2-1; D remains unclear. The V gene's germline CDR1 is SQVTM and CDR2 ANQGSEA. V lost 0 bases to trimming and J lost 6 bases, with 6 bases between them. The CDR3 contains 12 residues. The chain's CDR3 is CSVEDSLNEQFF. In nucleotides, the CDR3 is TGCAGCGTTGAAGATTCTCTCAATGAGCAGTTCTTC.

This chain joins TRBV21-1 and TRBJ2-7; TRBD1 is the table's D call, not checked against the DNA. TRBV21-1 is tagged as a pseudogene. The CDR3 totals 13 residues. CDR3 nucleotide sequence: TGTGCCAGCAGGGACAACTACCCCTACGAGCAGTACTTC. Amino acid sequence: CASRDNYPYEQYF.

This clonotype was seen ten or more times. The chain joins TRBV12-3 or TRBV12-4 to TRBJ2-7; D is undetermined. Trimming took off 8 bases at V and 0 bases at J, with 14 bases between the two ends. The CDR3 loop spans 14 amino acids. CDR3 sequence reads: CASGNLPVSYEQYF. Written as DNA, the CDR3 is TGTGCCAGCGGGAATTTGCCGGTCTCCTACGAGCAGTACTTC.

This clonotype appeared many times. The rearrangement links TRBV18 to TRBJ2-5; TRBD2 is a possible D gene (5 bases). V was clipped by 2 bases and J by 5 bases, with 6 bases between them. Germline CDR1 and CDR2: KGHSH and LQKENI. The CDR3 totals 12 residues. The CDR3 DNA is TGTGCCAGCTCACCAGGGAGCGAGACCCAGTACTTC. It encodes CASSPGSETQYF.

This clonotype has at least ten counts. This chain joins TRBV5-1 and TRBJ2-5; TRBD2 aligns across 7 bases. After removal of 0 bases from V and 4 bases from J, the junction contained 9 bases not matched to a gene. CDR1 is SGHRS and CDR2 is YFSETQ in the germline V gene. CDR3 length: 16 amino acids. In DNA, the CDR3 is TGCGCCAGCAGCTTGGAGGGCAGGGAGGGAGGAGAGACCCAGTACTTC. This encodes CASSLEGREGGETQYF. Variable domain in full (rest from reference TRBV5-1 and TRBJ2-5): KAGVTQTPRYLIKTRGQQVTLSCSPISGHRSVSWYQQTPGQGLQFLFEYFSETQRNKGNFPGRFSGRQFSNSRSEMNVSTLELGDSALYLCASSLEGREGGETQYFGPGTRLLVL.

There are many counts of this clonotype. The chain recombines TRBV5-1 with TRBJ2-1, with 9 bases aligning to TRBD2. Germline CDR1 and CDR2: SGHRS and YFSETQ. With V trimmed by 0 bases and J by 7 bases, 5 bases remained unmatched. The CDR3 runs 15 residues. The CDR3 DNA is TGCGCCAGCAGCTTGGAATTAGCGGGGGTAAATGAGCAGTTCTTC. Encoded protein: CASSLELAGVNEQFF.

This clonotype was seen more than once but under ten times. This chain connects TRBV7-2 to TRBJ2-7, with 8 bases lining up with TRBD2. Germline values: CDR1 SGHTA, CDR2 FQGNSA. Germline trimming cut 1 base from V and 0 bases from J; bases unmatched to any gene: 5. This CDR3 has 16 residues. The DNA of the CDR3 is TGTGCCAGCAGCTTAGTCGGGGGGGGGAGCTCCTACGAGCAGTACTTC. Amino acid sequence: CASSLVGGGSSYEQYF.

This clonotype was recorded many times. The J gene is TRBJ1-6, the V gene TRBV4-3; D is unclear. CDR3 length: 13 amino acids. The V and J ends lost 0 bases and 9 bases respectively, with 6 bases between them. Looked up from germline, CDR1 is LGHNA and CDR2 is YSLEER. In DNA form, the CDR3 reads TGCGCCAGCAGCCAAGAAATCGGTTCACCCCTCCACTTT. Its protein is CASSQEIGSPLHF.

This clonotype was observed many times. This chain uses TRBV7-2 with TRBJ2-7; tentative D call: TRBD1 (6 bases). The germline gives CDR1 SGHTA, CDR2 FQGNSA. The CDR3 runs 14 residues. Trimming took off 1 base at V and 4 bases at J, with 11 bases between the two ends. In DNA form, the CDR3 reads TGTGCCAGCAGCTTAGGGGGGCGCGGGTACGAGCAGTACGTC. Amino acid sequence: CASSLGGRGYEQYV.

This clonotype has ten or more counts. The V gene is TRBV12-3 or TRBV12-4, the J gene TRBJ1-4; TRBD1 might be the D (5 bases). The CDR3 runs 15 residues. V lost 2 bases and J lost 8, with 15 bases in between. This chain's CDR3 is CASSLRWQGGEKLFF. The CDR3 coding sequence is TGTGCCAGCAGTTTAAGGTGGCAGGGTGGAGAAAAACTGTTTTTT.

In regard to this clonotype: A read error may explain this, as a much larger clone is one base away. The rearrangement joins TRBV28 to TRBJ2-3; D remains unclear. CDR1 and CDR2 from the germline V gene are MDHEN and SYDVKM. Between the trimmed V and J ends, which lost 7 bases and 0 bases, there was a span of 8 bases. This CDR3 is 13 amino acids long. The CDR3 sequence: CASIKGSTDTQYF. The CDR3 DNA sequence: TGTGCCAGCATCAAGGGTAGCACAGATACGCAGTATTTT.

This clonotype was detected only a few times. V is TRBV6-5 and J is TRBJ1-1; the D gene is possibly TRBD1 (5 bases). The length of the CDR3 is 14 residues. The germline V gene has CDR1 MNHEY and CDR2 SVGAGI. V lost 2 bases and J 3 bases, leaving 10 bases between the germline ends. Written as DNA, the CDR3 is TGTGCCAGCAGTTACGGCAGAGGGGACACTGAAGCTTTCTTT. Translating gives CASSYGRGDTEAFF.

The sample holds many counts of this clonotype. The rearrangement links TRBV4-2 to TRBJ2-4, with D uncertain. V was trimmed by 5 bases and J by 1 base, leaving 12 bases between them. The CDR3 extends over 15 amino acids. Germline V lookup: CDR1 LGHNA, CDR2 YNFKEQ. The CDR3 here is CASSGSTRAKNIQYF. Here the CDR3 DNA reads TGTGCCAGCAGCGGCAGTACCCGGGCCAAAAACATTCAGTACTTC.

This clonotype has more than one count but fewer than ten. J is TRBJ1-5 and V is TRBV12-3 or TRBV12-4, with D unclear. The CDR3 spans 13 residues. The V end was cut by 1 base, the J end by 6 bases, with 7 bases between. The CDR3 coding sequence is TGTGCCAGCAGTTTAGATCTAAGTCAGCCCCAGCATTTT. This encodes CASSLDLSQPQHF.